This T cell receptor (beta chain) was found in a study of regulatory T cells in long-lasting Graves disease. Time point meaning: persistent/refractory GD, antithyroid drugs over 5 years with positive TRAb. Following extraction of RNA from PBMCs, that RNA was used to make the TCR library. The germline CDR1 and CDR2 sequences are MGHDK and SYGVNS. The CDR3 covers 13 residues. V dropped 4 bases and J dropped 3 bases, with 9 bases sitting between them. Points from the study as a whole: Compared with new cases, persistent Graves' patients showed reduced TCR diversity. Shared public clonotypes totalled over 2,500 in persistent patients, compared with about 960 in new patients.

With iRepertoire HTBI primers and Arm-PCR of CDR3 regions, TCR beta libraries were built. TCRdb ran MiXCR on the multiplex PCR reads and lists one entry per CDR3 protein. The sample contains a few hundred thousand distinct CDR3 sequences, more than 20% of which appear only once. A few counts support this clonotype. The antigen remains undetermined. The rearrangement links TRBV25-1 to TRBJ1-1; unclear D gene. The sequence derives from a female donor with Graves disease. This specimen consisted of peripheral blood mononuclear cells (PBMCs), obtained when the disease was refractory, from a patient treated with antithyroid drugs. The CDR3 protein is CASSARWDTEAFF. CDR3 coding DNA: TGTGCCAGCAGTGCCCGTTGGGACACTGAAGCTTTCTTT.